This paragraph reports one T cell receptor (beta chain). This sample stems from a study of identical twins. Trimming shortened V by 5 bases and J by 0 bases, and 14 bases separated the two germline ends. Germline V lookup: CDR1 SGHVS, CDR2 FNYEAQ. The CDR3 is made up of 15 amino acids. Template switching supplied a universal primer site; unique molecular identifiers were carried on the cDNA. One entry per CDR3 protein results from TCRdb running MiXCR on the 5' RACE reads. This table has about 470,000 distinct CDR3 sequences, 20% to 25% appearing once. The same sample was also used in a study of T cells expressing NK-cell markers. As reported in that work: Researchers got TCR beta repertoires out of sorted CD3+CD56+NKG2C+, CD3+CD56+NKG2C- and CD3+CD56-NKG2C+ T cells.

The sample consisted of CD4+ T cells sorted from blood. The TCR comes from a woman younger than 35 in good health. V is TRBV7-6 and J is TRBJ2-7; a weak D match, TRBD2 (5 bases). CDR3 nucleotide sequence: TGTGCCAGCAGCCCTCAACTAGGAGACTCCTACGAGCAGTACTTC. Encoded protein: CASSPQLGDSYEQYF.